This paragraph reports one TCR beta chain. V gave up 2 bases and J gave up 7 bases; unmatched junction bases: 17. This CDR3 contains 17 residues. The sample belongs to a study of shared clonotypes between healthy human individuals. Clones were sequenced by immunoSEQ multiplex PCR, and TCRdb holds only the in-frame ones, with some missing. This sample yields under 1,900,000 clones, of which approximately 98.5% are seen a single time; 0.36% belongs to the top ten. V usage is TRBV23-1 and J usage is TRBJ2-7; 7 bases map to TRBD2. TRBV23-1 is placed among ORFs of uncertain function. The sequencing input was naive CD4+ T cells sorted from blood. Subset indicated: CD45RA+ positively selected. This sequence originates from a man aged 25 to 40 in good health. DNA of the CDR3: TGCGCCAGCAGTCAACTCCCGGGGGGAGCTCCCTCGGAGGAGCAGTACTTC. This translates into CASSQLPGGAPSEEQYF.